Described below is a single T cell receptor beta chain sequence and its context. The antigen is undetermined. The conserved phenylalanine or tryptophan normally closing the CDR3 is absent here, so this likely arose from a read error. This sample was taken from a study of tumor-infiltrating lymphocytes in primary liver carcinoma. Study-wide context: The patient population consisted of men and women between 30 and 69 years of age. Samples returned roughly 3.5 to 8 million productive TCRbeta reads, a yield that was similar across tissue types.

The CDR3 spans 15 residues. Germline V gene data show CDR1 as SQVTM and CDR2 as ANQGSEA. The germline V and J ends were trimmed by 3 bases and 1 base, with 15 bases remaining between them. Germline DNA was extracted too, while blood RNA derived from unsorted whole blood. Preoperatively, approximately 4 milliliters of peripheral blood were collected. cDNA specific to TCR beta was made from approximately 0.55 ug of total RNA, with a constant-region primer employed for priming. Nested multiplex PCR, run for three rounds with slightly modified ARM-PCR, yielded TCR beta libraries. Rounds one and two of PCR, each of 10 to 11 cycles, were primed with TRBV1-TRBV30 forward primers and a C-beta reverse primer. TCRdb analysed the multiplex PCR reads with MiXCR anew, one entry per CDR3 protein. The table shows 250,000 to 400,000 distinct CDR3 sequences, with approximately 60% occurring only once. Study observations and caveats: Paired tumor-adjacent and tumor-blood samples overlapped less than tumor region pairs did.

This sequence joins TRBV29-1 and TRBJ1-1; maybe TRBD1 (6 bases). The TCR originated in a man aged 40-49 years with primary liver carcinoma and hepatitis B virus infection. The specimen was peripheral blood. The CDR3 coding sequence is TGCAGCGTTGATTCGACGGGACACGGGAACACTGAAGCTTTCATT. Residues: CSVDSTGHGNTEAFI.